The TCR beta chain described here comes from a study of T-cell reconstitution after alpha-beta-depleted transplantation in children. This clonotype was counted between two and nine times. As yet, its antigen is unknown. This CDR3 region has 16 residues. Germline CDR1 is KGHDR and CDR2 is SFDVKD. The V gene end was trimmed by 4 bases and the J gene end by 4 bases; junction bases not matched to a gene: 6. TCRbeta library construction was performed incorporating unique molecular identifiers. A single record per CDR3 protein comes from TCRdb applying MiXCR to the PCR reads. In the table there are about 460,000 distinct CDR3 sequences, approximately 10% of which are singletons. Study results and limitations: Expanded graft clones, several hundred of them, were reportedly the source of alpha-beta T cells about two months after transplant. Surviving recipient T cells and thymic progenitors accounted for the high day-60 TCRbeta diversity observed in some patients. Newly produced T cells mostly accounted for T-cell counts and diversity one year post-transplant.

This chain connects TRBV24-1 to TRBJ2-1; 10 positions match TRBD2. The sequence came from a female patient aged 2 to 10 who had a stem cell transplant for aplastic anemia, so the T cells may come from the graft donor. Sequences were derived from PBMCs, mostly from graft donor cells, sampled 180 days after TCRalphabeta/CD19-depleted stem cell transplant. CDR3 in amino acids: CATSDPSSGGYNEQFF. The DNA for the CDR3 is TGTGCCACCAGTGACCCCTCTAGCGGGGGATACAATGAGCAGTTCTTC.